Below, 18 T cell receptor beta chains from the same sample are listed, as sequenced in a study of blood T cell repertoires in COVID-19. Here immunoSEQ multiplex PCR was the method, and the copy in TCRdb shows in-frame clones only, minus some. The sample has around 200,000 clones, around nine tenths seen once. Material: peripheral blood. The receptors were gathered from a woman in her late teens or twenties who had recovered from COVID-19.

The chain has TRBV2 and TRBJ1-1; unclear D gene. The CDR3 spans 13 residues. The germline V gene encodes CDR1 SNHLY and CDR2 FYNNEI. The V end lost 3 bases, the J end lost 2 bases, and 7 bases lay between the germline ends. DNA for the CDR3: TGTGCCAGCAGTGAGGAGGTAAACACTGAAGCTTTCTTT. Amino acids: CASSEEVNTEAFF.

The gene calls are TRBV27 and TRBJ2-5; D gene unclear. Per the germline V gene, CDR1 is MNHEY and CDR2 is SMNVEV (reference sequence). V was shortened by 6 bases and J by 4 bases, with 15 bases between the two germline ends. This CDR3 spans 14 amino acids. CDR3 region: CASSAGSIGETQYF. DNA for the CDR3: TGTGCCAGCAGCGCAGGATCGATTGGAGAGACCCAGTACTTC.

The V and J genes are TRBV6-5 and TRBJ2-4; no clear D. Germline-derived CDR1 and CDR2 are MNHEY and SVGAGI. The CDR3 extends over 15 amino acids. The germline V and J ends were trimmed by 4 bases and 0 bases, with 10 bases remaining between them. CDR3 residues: CASSSAGRAKNIQYF. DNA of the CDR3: TGTGCCAGCAGTTCGGCAGGAAGAGCCAAAAACATTCAGTACTTC.

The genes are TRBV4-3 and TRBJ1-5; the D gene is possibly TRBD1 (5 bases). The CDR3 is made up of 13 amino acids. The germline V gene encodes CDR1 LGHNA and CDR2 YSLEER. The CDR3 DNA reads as TGCGCAACCGGGGGGGGAGCCCATCAGCCCCAGCATTTT. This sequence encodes CATGGGAHQPQHF.

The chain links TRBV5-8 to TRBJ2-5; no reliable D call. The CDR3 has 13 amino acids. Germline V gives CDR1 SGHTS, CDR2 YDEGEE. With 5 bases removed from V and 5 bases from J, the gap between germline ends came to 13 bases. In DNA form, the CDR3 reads TGTGCCAGCAGAGACACTCGTGGGGAGACCCAGTACTTC. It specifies CASRDTRGETQYF.

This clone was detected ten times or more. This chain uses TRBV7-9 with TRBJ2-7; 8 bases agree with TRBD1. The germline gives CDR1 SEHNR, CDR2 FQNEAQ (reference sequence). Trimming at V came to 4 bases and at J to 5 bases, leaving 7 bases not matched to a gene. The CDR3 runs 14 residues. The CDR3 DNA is TGTGCCAGCAGCTCCCAGGGGGCGCCTAACGAGCAGTACGTC. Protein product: CASSSQGAPNEQYV.

CDR3 in amino acids: CASMGGSYNEQFF. The CDR3 coding sequence is TGTGCCAGCATGGGCGGGAGCTACAATGAGCAGTTCTTC. This chain links TRBV6-5 with TRBJ2-1; TRBD2 matches at 7 bases. V gave up 7 bases and J gave up 3 bases; unmatched junction bases: 3. The CDR3 consists of 13 residues. Germline values: CDR1 MNHEY, CDR2 SVGAGI.

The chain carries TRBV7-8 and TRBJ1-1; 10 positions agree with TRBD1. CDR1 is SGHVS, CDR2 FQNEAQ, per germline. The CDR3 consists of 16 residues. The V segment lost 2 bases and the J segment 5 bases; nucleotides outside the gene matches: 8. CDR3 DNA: TGTGCCAGCAGCTTAAGATCGGGACAGGGGATGACTGAAGCTTTCTTT. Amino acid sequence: CASSLRSGQGMTEAFF.

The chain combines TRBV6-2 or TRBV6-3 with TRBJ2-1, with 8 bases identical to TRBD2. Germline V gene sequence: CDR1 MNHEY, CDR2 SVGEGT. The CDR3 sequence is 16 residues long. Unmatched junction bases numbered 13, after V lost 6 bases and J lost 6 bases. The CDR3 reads CASSRGSGLVANEQFF. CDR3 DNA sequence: TGTGCCAGCAGCCGGGGCTCGGGACTAGTGGCCAATGAGCAGTTCTTC.

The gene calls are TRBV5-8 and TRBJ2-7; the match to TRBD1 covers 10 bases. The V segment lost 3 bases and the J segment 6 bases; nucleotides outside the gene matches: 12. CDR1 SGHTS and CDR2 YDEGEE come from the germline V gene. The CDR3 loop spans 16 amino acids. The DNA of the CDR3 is TGTGCCAGCAGCTCGAGGGCCGGGACAGGGGCTGCCGAGCAGTACGTC. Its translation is CASSSRAGTGAAEQYV.

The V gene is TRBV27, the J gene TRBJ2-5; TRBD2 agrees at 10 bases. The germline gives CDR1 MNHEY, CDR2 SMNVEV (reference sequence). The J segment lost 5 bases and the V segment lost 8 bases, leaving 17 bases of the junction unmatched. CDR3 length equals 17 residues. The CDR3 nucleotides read TGTGCCAGCTCCTCGGACTGGCTAGCGGGAGACCTGGAGACCCAGTACTTC. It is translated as CASSSDWLAGDLETQYF.

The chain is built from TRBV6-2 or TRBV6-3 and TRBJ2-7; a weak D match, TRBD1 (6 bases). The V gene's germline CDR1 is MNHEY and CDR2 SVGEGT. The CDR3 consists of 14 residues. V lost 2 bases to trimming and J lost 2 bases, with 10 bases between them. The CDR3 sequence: CASSYPGDTYEQYF. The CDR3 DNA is TGTGCCAGCAGTTACCCAGGGGATACCTACGAGCAGTACTTC.

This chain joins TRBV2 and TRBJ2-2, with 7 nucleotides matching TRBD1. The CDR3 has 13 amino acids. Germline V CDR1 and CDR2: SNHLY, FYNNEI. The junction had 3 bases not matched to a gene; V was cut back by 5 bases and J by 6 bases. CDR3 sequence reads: CASSHRGAGELFF. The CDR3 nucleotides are TGTGCCAGCAGTCACAGGGGAGCCGGGGAGCTGTTTTTT.

For the CDR3, the DNA is TGTGCCAGCAGCCTACGACAGAACACTGAAGCTTTCTTT. As protein: CASSLRQNTEAFF. The chain joins TRBV3-1 (or the pseudogene TRBV3-2) to TRBJ1-1; no clear D. Trimming stripped 4 bases from V and 1 base from J, with 7 bases between. The germline CDR1 and CDR2 sequences are LGHDT and YNNKEL (reference sequence). The CDR3 length is 13 residues.

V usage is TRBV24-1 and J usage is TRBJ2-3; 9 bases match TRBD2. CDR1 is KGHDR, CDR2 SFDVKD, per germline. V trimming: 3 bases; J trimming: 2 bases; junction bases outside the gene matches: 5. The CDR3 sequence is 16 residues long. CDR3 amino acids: CATSDKAGGHTDTQYF. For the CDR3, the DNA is TGTGCCACCAGTGATAAAGCGGGGGGCCACACAGATACGCAGTATTTT.

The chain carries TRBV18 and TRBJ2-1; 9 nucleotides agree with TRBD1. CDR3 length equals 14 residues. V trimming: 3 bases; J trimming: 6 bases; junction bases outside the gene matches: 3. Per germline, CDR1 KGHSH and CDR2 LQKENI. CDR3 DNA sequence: TGTGCCAGCTCACCCGAGACAGGGGGCAATGAGCAGTTCTTC. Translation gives CASSPETGGNEQFF.

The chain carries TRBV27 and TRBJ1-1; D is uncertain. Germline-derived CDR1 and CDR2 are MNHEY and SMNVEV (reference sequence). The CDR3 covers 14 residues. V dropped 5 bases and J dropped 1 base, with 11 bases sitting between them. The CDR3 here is CASSPTHRNTEAFF. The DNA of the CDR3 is TGTGCCAGCAGTCCCACCCACAGGAACACTGAAGCTTTCTTT.

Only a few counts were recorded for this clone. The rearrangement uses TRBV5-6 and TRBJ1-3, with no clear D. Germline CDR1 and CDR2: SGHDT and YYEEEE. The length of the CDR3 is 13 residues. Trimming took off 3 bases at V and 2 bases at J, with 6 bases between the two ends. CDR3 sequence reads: CASSSGTGNTIYF. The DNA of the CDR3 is TGTGCCAGCAGCTCGGGAACTGGAAACACCATATATTTT.